The 9 T cell receptor beta chains below come from one sample, sequenced in a study of T cells in Graves' hyperthyroidism and ophthalmopathy. RNA transcripts were the template for amplifying TCR beta CDR3 regions. HTBI primers were used for first-round RT-PCR of the TCR CDR3. Using its own MiXCR run on the multiplex PCR reads, TCRdb lists one record per CDR3 protein. The repertoire holds 300,000 to 450,000 distinct CDR3 sequences, with 20% to 30% as singletons. Input material: blood. These receptors were collected from a man in his fifties or sixties with Graves' hyperthyroidism.

This clonotype showed up just once. The chain combines TRBV5-4 with TRBJ2-5, with D perhaps being TRBD1 or TRBD2 (5 bases each). Germline V lookup: CDR1 SGHNT, CDR2 YYREEE (reference sequence). Trimming stripped 1 base from V and 4 bases from J, with 14 bases between. The length of the CDR3 is 15 residues. The CDR3 loop reads CASSLYGGSGETQYF. DNA for the CDR3: TGTGCCAGCAGCTTGTATGGGGGTTCGGGAGAGACCCAGTACTTC.

The sample holds a few counts of this clonotype. The chain combines TRBV7-9 with TRBJ1-6, with TRBD1 matching over 7 bases. Unmatched junction bases numbered 14, after V lost 5 bases and J lost 7 bases. The CDR3 extends over 17 amino acids. CDR1 and CDR2 from the germline V gene are SEHNR and FQNEAQ (reference sequence). The CDR3 DNA reads TGTGCCAGCAGCCCCTACAAGACAGGGCTGGGGAATTCACCCCTCCACTTT. It is translated as CASSPYKTGLGNSPLHF.

CDR3 sequence reads: CASSQFRDTRVGVQFF. The CDR3 DNA reads TGTGCCAGCAGCCAGTTCCGGGACACCCGGGTAGGGGTTCAGTTCTTC. This sequence joins TRBV3-1 and TRBJ2-1; a possible D gene is TRBD1 (6 bases). Germline CDR1 reads LGHDT; CDR2 reads YNNKEL (reference sequence). Trimming took off 3 bases at V and 13 bases at J, with 25 bases between the two ends. This CDR3 comprises 16 residues.

This clonotype was counted ten times or more. The chain links TRBV7-9 to TRBJ2-3; a weak D match, TRBD2 (5 bases). This CDR3 has 13 amino acids. Germline lookup yields CDR1 SEHNR and CDR2 FQNEAQ (reference sequence). V dropped 7 bases and J dropped 2 bases, with 10 bases sitting between them. The CDR3 coding sequence is TGTGCCAGCAAAGGAGGCCCCACAGATACGCAGTATTTT. This encodes CASKGGPTDTQYF.

This clonotype was counted only a few times. V usage is TRBV6-1 and J usage is TRBJ1-1, with D possibly being TRBD1 (5 bases). Germline V gene data show CDR1 as MNHNS and CDR2 as SASEGT. The CDR3 totals 13 residues. The V and J ends lost 7 bases and 5 bases respectively, with 14 bases between them. As DNA, the CDR3 is TGTGCCAGCACCGGGGGATCTAATACTGAAGCTTTCTTT. Translated: CASTGGSNTEAFF.

This clonotype was found many times. The V and J genes are TRBV10-2 and TRBJ1-2; TRBD1 is a possible D gene (5 bases). The CDR3 length is 15 residues. The V gene lost 4 bases and the J gene lost 5 bases, with 17 bases spanning the gap. Germline-derived CDR1 and CDR2 are WSHSY and SAAADI. CDR3 residues: CASSVAQRDEYGYTF. Written as DNA, the CDR3 is TGCGCCAGCAGTGTCGCACAGAGGGACGAATATGGCTACACCTTC.

There are many counts of this clonotype. V and J are TRBV12-3 or TRBV12-4 and TRBJ2-3; D not certain. CDR3 length equals 12 residues. Between the trimmed V and J ends, which lost 3 bases and 5 bases, there was a span of 6 bases. CDR3: CASSFDGDTQYF. CDR3 coding DNA: TGTGCCAGCAGTTTCGACGGAGATACGCAGTATTTT.

The rearrangement uses TRBV18 and TRBJ2-1, with a weak D call TRBD1 (5 bases). The germline V gene encodes CDR1 KGHSH and CDR2 LQKENI. The ends were cut back, 1 base at V and 6 bases at J, with 13 bases in the middle. The CDR3 totals 15 residues. The CDR3 loop is CASSPRVMGPNEQFF. DNA of the CDR3: TGTGCCAGCTCACCACGTGTGATGGGGCCCAATGAGCAGTTCTTC.

For this clonotype: A single base separates this from a much larger clone, so it may be a read error. V gene TRBV2 combines with J gene TRBJ2-7; TRBD2 agrees at 8 bases. Germline V lookup: CDR1 SNHLY, CDR2 FYNNEI. The CDR3 contains 14 residues. CDR3 in DNA: TGTGCCGGCAGTGATGGGACTAGCTCCTACGAGCAGTACTTC. This gives the protein CAGSDGTSSYEQYF.